The T cell receptor (beta chain) under discussion was sequenced for a study of blood T cell repertoires in COVID-19. Overall study context: Samples came from the United States, Italy and Spain, spanning acute and convalescent COVID-19. Sample material is recorded as cDNA or gDNA derived from T cells, B-cell-depleted T cells, or PBMCs.

This clone was recorded only once. This CDR3 has 17 residues. V gave up 1 base and J gave up 4 bases; unmatched junction bases: 5. Germline V gives CDR1 SGHRS, CDR2 YFSETQ. Source study methods: Reference gene primer amplification in the assay estimated nucleated cell counts. The assay was immunoSEQ multiplex PCR, and TCRdb's table has in-frame clones only and misses some. V and J calls and clone size are given by that table; D and trimming were obtained from the DNA. The top ten clones hold about 0.24% of a sample with around 700,000 clones, around 89% of them seen once. Sequencing used peripheral blood. The clonotype originates from a woman between 18 and 29 years old with acute or convalescent COVID-19. The chain carries TRBV5-1 and TRBJ2-1; TRBD2 aligns across 13 bases. The CDR3 here is CASSLSLLAGGYNEQFF. CDR3 DNA: TGCGCCAGCAGCTTGTCCCTACTAGCGGGGGGGTACAATGAGCAGTTCTTC.